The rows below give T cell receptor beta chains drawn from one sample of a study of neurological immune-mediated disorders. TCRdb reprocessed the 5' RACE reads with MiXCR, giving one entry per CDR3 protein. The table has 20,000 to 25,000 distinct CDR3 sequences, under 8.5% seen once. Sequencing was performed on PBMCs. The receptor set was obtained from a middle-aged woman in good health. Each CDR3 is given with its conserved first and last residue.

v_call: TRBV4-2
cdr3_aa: CASSQDRDSRYF

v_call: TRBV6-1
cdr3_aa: CASSPFSGSPNQPQHF

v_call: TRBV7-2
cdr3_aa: CASSFTGANNSPLHF

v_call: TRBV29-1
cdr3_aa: CSVVRGRPSHNEQFF

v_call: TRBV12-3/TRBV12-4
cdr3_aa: CASSDSTSTDTQYF

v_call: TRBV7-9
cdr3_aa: CASSLAPTFSSSYNEQFF

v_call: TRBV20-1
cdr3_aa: CSARVTGVAGGELFF

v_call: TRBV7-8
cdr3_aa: CASSLAGDRGRLTLHF

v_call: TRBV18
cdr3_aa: CASSPQGMTNQPQHF

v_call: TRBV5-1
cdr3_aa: CASSYRLDQETQYF

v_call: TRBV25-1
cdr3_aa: CASSVGTRNNEQFF

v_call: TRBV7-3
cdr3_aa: CASSPSGVGRRELFF

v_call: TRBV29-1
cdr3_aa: CSVEPGPYEQYF

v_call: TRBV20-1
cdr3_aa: CSASGRAGVSYEQYF

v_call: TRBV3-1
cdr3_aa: CASSQPGNEQYF

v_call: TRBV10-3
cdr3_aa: CAISGGLSSYNEQFF

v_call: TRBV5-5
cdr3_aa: CASSPATGVVTGELFF

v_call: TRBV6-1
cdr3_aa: CASSEPWTSTEQLSNQPQHF

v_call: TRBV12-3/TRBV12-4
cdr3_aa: CASGNRWGSYEQYF

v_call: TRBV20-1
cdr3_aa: CSAKEWVDEQFF

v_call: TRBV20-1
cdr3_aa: CSARERGLSGQFF

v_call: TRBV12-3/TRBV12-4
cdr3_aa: CASSFTNREPGRPQHF

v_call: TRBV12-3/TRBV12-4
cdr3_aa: CASSRDRINSPLHF

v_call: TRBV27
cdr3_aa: CASSPNLARVYNEQFF

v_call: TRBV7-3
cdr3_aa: CASSAIGTGGTEAFF

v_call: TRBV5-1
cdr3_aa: CASSLQGGNTEAFF

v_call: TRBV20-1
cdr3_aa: CSARSPNSGANVLTF

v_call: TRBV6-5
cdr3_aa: CASSYVGVDGGPLQALHF

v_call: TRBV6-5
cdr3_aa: CANKREDSYNEQFF

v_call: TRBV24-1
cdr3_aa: CATSDRAVPSYNEQFF

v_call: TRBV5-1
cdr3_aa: CASSLVGETQYF

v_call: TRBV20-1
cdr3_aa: CSARGWSLEQFF

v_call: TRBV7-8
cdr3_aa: CASSSYSSDQETQYF

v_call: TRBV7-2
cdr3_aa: CASSHGTKQETQYF

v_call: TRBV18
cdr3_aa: CASSPRTTGVGHNEQFF

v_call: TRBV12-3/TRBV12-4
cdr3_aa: CASSSLTGGDSGANVLTF

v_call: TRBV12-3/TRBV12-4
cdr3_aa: CASSRLDGTGELFF

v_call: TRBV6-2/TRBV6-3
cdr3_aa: CASSKGPQLYEQYF

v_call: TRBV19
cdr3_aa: CASSIGLTTMNTEAFF

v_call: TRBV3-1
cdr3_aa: CASSRDRGSYNEQFF

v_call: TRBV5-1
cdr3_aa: CASSPGLHTEAFF

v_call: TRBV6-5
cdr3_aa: CASSYGGLAAGANVLTF

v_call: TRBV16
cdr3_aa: CASSQWGGGPNGYTF

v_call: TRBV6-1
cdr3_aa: CVSNTGDTGELFF

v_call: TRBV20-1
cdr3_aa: CSARDTGSLHTEAFF

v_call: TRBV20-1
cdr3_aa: CSARDPGARPPHVNEQFF

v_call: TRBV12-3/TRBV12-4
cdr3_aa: CASSLASANQPQHF

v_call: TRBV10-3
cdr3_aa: CAISESGGGNTEAFF

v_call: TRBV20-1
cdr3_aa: CSADGQGRSYEQYF

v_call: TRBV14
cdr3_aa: CASSQPHTNTEAFF

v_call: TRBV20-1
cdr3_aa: CSILLAGGGSSTDTQYF

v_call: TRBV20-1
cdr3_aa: CSASSDRESGNTIYF

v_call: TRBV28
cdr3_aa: CASSGQDQRTQYF